This T cell receptor beta chain originates from a study of T cells in women clearing cervical HPV infection. In the case of this clone: The read falls 3 residues short of the CDR3 end, and the missing part is taken from the germline J gene.

Per the germline V gene, CDR1 is KGHDR and CDR2 is SFDVKD. V was clipped by 3 bases and J by 6 bases, with 14 bases between them. This CDR3 comprises 15 residues. TCRdb's table, derived via immunoSEQ multiplex PCR, lists solely in-frame clones and lacks some. This table holds roughly 30,000 clones. This chain joins TRBV24-1 and TRBJ2-1, with D tentatively TRBD2 (5 bases). The sequence was collected from a woman between 18 and 69 years old with a cervical HPV16 infection that either progressed to CIN3+ or cleared (not recorded which). Specimen: blood buffy coat. The CDR3: CATSDASLKGNEQFF. Incomplete CDR3 DNA: TGTGCCACCAGTGATGCTAGCCTGAAGGGCAATGAG.